A single sample is the source of the 5 T cell receptor beta chains below, sequenced in a study of sequential checkpoint blockade in melanoma (dated by TCRdb to 2018 to 2020). The library was built by means of the immunoSEQ multiplex PCR assay. TCRdb limited this immuneACCESS table to in-frame rearrangements with V and J called. A share of clones is missing; checked studies link under half to unresolved V genes, and the rest is unexplained. This sample gives over 8,000 clones in total; less than 70% of them show up just once. 40% to 60% of the sample is held by the ten biggest clonotypes. What the treatment or condition label conveys for this sample: randomized to nivolumab then ipilimumab (arm A) or the reverse (arm B). The material was CD8+ T cells sorted from blood (inferred from file names), obtained from a patient given nivolumab and ipilimumab in sequence. These receptors were collected from a human patient with melanoma. Some clones in this sample may be carry-over from other donors' samples.

The chain joins TRBV30 to TRBJ1-6; 7 nucleotides line up with TRBD1. The V gene end was trimmed by 8 bases and the J gene end by 8 bases; junction bases not matched to a gene: 12. Germline CDR1 GTSNPN, CDR2 SVGIG (reference sequence). The CDR3 length is 14 residues. CDR3 loop: CASQGELWYSPLHF. Written as DNA, the CDR3 is TGTGCCAGCCAGGGGGAATTGTGGTATTCACCCCTCCACTTT.

To note about this clone: One end of the junction varies from germline; a read error may be responsible. Other DNA sequences in the sample encode the same CDR3. The V call is TRBV11-2, the J call TRBJ1-3, with D unclear. The germline V gene has CDR1 SGHAT and CDR2 FQNNGV. The CDR3 is 17 residues long. The CDR3 region has the DNA TGCGCCAGCAGCCAACGGTACGGAGGCAGGACTGGAAACACCATATATTTT. Translating gives CASSQRYGGRTGNTIYF.

This rearrangement joins TRBV7-9 to TRBJ2-3; 7 bases align to TRBD2. Per germline, CDR1 SEHNR and CDR2 FQNEAQ (reference sequence). Trimming cost V 1 base and J 3 bases; bases outside gene matches: 7. This CDR3 has 16 amino acids. CDR3 residues: CASSLGTARETDTQYF. For the CDR3, the DNA is TGTGCCAGCAGCTTAGGAACAGCGCGGGAGACAGATACGCAGTATTTT.

The chain has TRBV27 and TRBJ1-2, with TRBD1 matching over 7 bases. The CDR3 totals 13 residues. CDR1 is MNHEY, CDR2 SMNVEV, per germline (reference sequence). V gave up 6 bases and J gave up 4 bases; unmatched junction bases: 5. CDR3 protein: CASSLQGTYGYTF. Here the CDR3 DNA reads TGTGCCAGCAGCCTACAGGGGACCTATGGCTACACCTTC.

The chain employs TRBV4-2 and TRBJ1-2; TRBD1 agrees at 10 bases. The V gene's germline CDR1 is LGHNA and CDR2 YNFKEQ. The ends lost 2 bases at V and 3 bases at J; junction bases unmatched: 3. This CDR3 region has 15 residues. CDR3 sequence: CASSQRQGAYYGYTF. The CDR3 DNA sequence: TGTGCCAGCAGCCAACGACAGGGGGCTTACTATGGCTACACCTTC.